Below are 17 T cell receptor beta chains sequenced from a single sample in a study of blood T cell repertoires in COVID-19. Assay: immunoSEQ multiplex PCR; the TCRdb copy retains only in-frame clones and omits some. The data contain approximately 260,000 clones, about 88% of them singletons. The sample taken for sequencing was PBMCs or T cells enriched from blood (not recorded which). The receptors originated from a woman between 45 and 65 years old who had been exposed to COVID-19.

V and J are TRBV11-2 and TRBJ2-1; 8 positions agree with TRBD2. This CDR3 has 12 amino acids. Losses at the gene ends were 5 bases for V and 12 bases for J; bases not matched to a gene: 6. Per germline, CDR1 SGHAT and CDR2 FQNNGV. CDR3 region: CASSRLGLGQFF. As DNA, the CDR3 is TGTGCCAGCAGCAGACTGGGACTAGGGCAGTTCTTC.

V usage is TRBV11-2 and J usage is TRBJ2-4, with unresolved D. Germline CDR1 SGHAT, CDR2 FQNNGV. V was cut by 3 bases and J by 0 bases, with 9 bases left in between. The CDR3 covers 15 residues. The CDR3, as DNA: TGTGCCAGCAGCTTCCCAACGGGAGCCAAAAACATTCAGTACTTC. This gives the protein CASSFPTGAKNIQYF.

The DNA of the CDR3 is TGCGCCAGCAGCTTGCCGAGCGGGGGGGCCAATGAGCAGTTCTTC. Protein: CASSLPSGGANEQFF. This rearrangement joins TRBV5-1 to TRBJ2-1; the match to TRBD2 covers 10 bases. The CDR3 loop spans 15 amino acids. V shed 1 base and J 6 bases; nucleotides not matched to a gene: 4. CDR1 is SGHRS, CDR2 YFSETQ, per germline.

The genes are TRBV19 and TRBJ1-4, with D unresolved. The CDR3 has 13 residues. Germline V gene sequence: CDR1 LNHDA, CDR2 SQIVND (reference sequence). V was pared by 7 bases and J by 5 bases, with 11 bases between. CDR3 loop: CASKARGNEKLFF. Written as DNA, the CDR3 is TGTGCCAGTAAGGCTAGAGGCAATGAAAAACTGTTTTTT.

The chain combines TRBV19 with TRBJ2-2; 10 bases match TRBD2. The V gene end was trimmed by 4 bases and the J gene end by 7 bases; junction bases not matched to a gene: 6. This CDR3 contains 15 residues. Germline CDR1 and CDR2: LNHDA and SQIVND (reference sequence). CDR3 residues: CASSRSGGAGGELFF. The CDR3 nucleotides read TGTGCCAGTAGTAGAAGCGGGGGGGCCGGCGGGGAGCTGTTTTTT.

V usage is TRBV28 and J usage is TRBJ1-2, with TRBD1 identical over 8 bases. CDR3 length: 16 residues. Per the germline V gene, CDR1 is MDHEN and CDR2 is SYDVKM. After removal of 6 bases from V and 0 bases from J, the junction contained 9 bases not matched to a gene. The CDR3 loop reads CASRPDRETANYGYTF. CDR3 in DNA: TGTGCCAGCAGGCCGGACAGGGAAACGGCTAACTATGGCTACACCTTC.

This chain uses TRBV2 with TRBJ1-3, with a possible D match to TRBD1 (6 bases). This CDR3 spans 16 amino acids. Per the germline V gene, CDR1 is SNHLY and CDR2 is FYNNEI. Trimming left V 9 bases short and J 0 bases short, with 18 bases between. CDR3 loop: CARQPPLQGSGNTIYF. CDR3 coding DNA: TGTGCCAGACAGCCTCCCTTACAGGGCTCTGGAAACACCATATATTTT.

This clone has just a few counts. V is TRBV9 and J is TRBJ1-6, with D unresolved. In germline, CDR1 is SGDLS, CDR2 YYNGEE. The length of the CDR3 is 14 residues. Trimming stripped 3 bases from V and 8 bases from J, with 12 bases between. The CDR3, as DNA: TGTGCCAGCAGCGCCTGGGCTGCTTATTCACCCCTCCACTTT. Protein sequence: CASSAWAAYSPLHF.

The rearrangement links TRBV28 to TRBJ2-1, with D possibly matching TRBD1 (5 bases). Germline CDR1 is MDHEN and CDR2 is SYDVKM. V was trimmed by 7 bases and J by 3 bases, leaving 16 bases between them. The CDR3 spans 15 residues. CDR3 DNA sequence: TGTGCCAGCACCGAGTTAGGGGATAGCTACAATGAGCAGTTCTTC. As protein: CASTELGDSYNEQFF. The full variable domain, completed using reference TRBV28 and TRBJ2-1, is DVKVTQSSRYLVKRTGEKVFLECVQDMDHENMFWYRQDPGLGLRLIYFSYDVKMKEKGDIPEGYSVSREKKERFSLILESASTNQTSMYLCASTELGDSYNEQFFGPGTRLTVL.

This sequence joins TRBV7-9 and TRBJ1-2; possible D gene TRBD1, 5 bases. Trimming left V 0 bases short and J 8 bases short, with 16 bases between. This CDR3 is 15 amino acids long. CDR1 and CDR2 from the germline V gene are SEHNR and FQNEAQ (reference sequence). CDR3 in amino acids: CASSLAGLTLGGYTF. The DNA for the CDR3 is TGTGCCAGCAGCTTAGCGGGGCTCACCCTAGGGGGCTACACCTTC.

The CDR3, as DNA: TGTGCCAGCAGCTTAGATGAGGGTCCTGGGGCCAACGTCCTGACTTTC. This encodes CASSLDEGPGANVLTF. The chain employs TRBV7-6 and TRBJ2-6; D is perhaps TRBD2 (5 bases). The V gene's germline CDR1 is SGHVS and CDR2 FNYEAQ. There are 16 residues in the CDR3. The ends were cut back, 1 base at V and 2 bases at J, with 9 bases in the middle.

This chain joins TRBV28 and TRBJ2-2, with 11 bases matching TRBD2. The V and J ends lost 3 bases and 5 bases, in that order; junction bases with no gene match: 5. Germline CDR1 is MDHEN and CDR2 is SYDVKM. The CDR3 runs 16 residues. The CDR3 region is CASSFLTSGGTGELFF. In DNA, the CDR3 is TGTGCCAGCAGTTTCTTAACTAGCGGGGGAACCGGGGAGCTGTTTTTT. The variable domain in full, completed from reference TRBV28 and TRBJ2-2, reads DVKVTQSSRYLVKRTGEKVFLECVQDMDHENMFWYRQDPGLGLRLIYFSYDVKMKEKGDIPEGYSVSREKKERFSLILESASTNQTSMYLCASSFLTSGGTGELFFGEGSRLTVL.

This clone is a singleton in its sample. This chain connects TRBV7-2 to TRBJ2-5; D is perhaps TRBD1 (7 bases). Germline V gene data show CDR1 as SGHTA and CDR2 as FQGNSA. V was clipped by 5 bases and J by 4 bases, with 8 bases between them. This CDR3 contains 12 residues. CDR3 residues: CASSQGGETQYF. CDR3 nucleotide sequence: TGTGCCAGCAGCCAGGGGGGAGAGACCCAGTACTTC.

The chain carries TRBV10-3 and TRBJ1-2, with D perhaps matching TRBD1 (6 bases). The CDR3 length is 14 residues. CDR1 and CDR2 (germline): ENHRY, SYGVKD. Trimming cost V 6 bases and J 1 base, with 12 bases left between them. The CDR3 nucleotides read TGTGCCATCAGACGGGACACCGATAACTATGGCTACACCTTC. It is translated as CAIRRDTDNYGYTF.

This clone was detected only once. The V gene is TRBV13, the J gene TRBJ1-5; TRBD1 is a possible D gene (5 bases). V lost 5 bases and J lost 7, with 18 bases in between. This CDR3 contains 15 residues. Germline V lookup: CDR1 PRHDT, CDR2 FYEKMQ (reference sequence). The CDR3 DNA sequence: TGTGCCAGCAGCCGATCCCCCCAGGGCAGGCAGCCCCAGCATTTT. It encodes CASSRSPQGRQPQHF. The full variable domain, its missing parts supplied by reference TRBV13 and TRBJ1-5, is AAGVIQSPRHLIKEKRETATLKCYPIPRHDTVYWYQQGPGQDPQFLISFYEKMQSDKGSIPDRFSAQQFSDYHSELNMSSLELGDSALYFCASSRSPQGRQPQHFGDGTRLSIL.

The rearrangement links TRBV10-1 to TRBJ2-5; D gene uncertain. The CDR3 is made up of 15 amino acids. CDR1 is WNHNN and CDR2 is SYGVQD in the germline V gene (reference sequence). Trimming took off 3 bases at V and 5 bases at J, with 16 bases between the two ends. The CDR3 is CASSDGIASRETQYF. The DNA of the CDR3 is TGCGCCAGCAGTGATGGAATAGCTTCGCGGGAGACCCAGTACTTC.

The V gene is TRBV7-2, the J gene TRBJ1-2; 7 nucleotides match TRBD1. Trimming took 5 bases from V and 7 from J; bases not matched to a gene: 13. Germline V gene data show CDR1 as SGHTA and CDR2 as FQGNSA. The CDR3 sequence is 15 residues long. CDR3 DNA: TGTGCCAGCAGCCCGAAACTCGGACAGGTGTTTGGCTACACCTTC. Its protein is CASSPKLGQVFGYTF. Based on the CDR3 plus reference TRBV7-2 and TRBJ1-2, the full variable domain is GAGVSQSPSNKVTEKGKDVELRCDPISGHTALYWYRQSLGQGLEFLIYFQGNSAPDKSGLPSDRFSAERTGGSVSTLTIQRTQQEDSAVYLCASSPKLGQVFGYTFGSGTRLTVV.